Listed here are 18 T cell receptor beta chains from one sample, sequenced in a study of memory CD8 T cells in hepatitis C reinfection. The time point: peak reinfection, 3 to 8 weeks after reinfection detection. No in vitro expansion preceded TCR sequencing of the sorted cells. Libraries were prepared by immunoSEQ multiplex PCR; TCRdb keeps only in-frame clonotypes and omits some of them. The sample carries 35,000 to 55,000 clones, approximately 90% recorded once. Sequencing used naive CD8+ T cells sorted from blood. These receptors were obtained from a man between 18 and 29 years old with hepatitis C virus infection.

This sequence joins TRBV4-1 and TRBJ2-7; TRBD2 aligns across 14 bases. Germline trimming cut 2 bases from V and 9 bases from J; bases unmatched to any gene: 6. CDR1 and CDR2 (germline): MGHRA, YSYEKL. The CDR3 runs 15 residues. The CDR3 reads CASSQTGTSGSVQYF. CDR3 sequence (DNA): TGCGCCAGCAGCCAAACCGGGACTAGCGGGAGTGTGCAGTACTTC.

The rearrangement uses TRBV4-2 and TRBJ1-5, with TRBD1 matching over 10 bases. Germline V gene lookup returns CDR1 LGHNA and CDR2 YNFKEQ. The length of the CDR3 is 17 residues. The V segment lost 0 bases and the J segment 5 bases; nucleotides outside the gene matches: 7. The CDR3 DNA reads TGTGCCAGCAGCCAAGATTGGACAGGGGGTATTCATCAGCCCCAGCATTTT. Translation gives CASSQDWTGGIHQPQHF.

This chain connects TRBV15 to TRBJ2-5; 12 nucleotides match TRBD2. The CDR3 sequence is 16 residues long. Trimming removed 0 bases from V and 2 bases from J; junction bases left unmatched: 1. Germline V lookup: CDR1 LNHNV, CDR2 YYDKDF (reference sequence). The DNA for the CDR3 is TGTGCCACCAGCAGAGAGGGGACTAGCGGGCAAGAGACCCAGTACTTC. It yields the protein CATSREGTSGQETQYF.

The chain uses TRBV11-1 and TRBJ1-1; possible D gene TRBD1, 5 bases. This CDR3 comprises 15 residues. The ends were cut back, 5 bases at V and 5 bases at J, with 18 bases in the middle. CDR1 and CDR2 from the germline V gene are SGHAT and FQDESV (reference sequence). The CDR3 nucleotides read TGTGCCAGCAGCCATACCCCTGGGGGAGGTACTGAAGCTTTCTTT. Protein: CASSHTPGGGTEAFF.

V gene TRBV30 combines with J gene TRBJ2-1, with D tentatively TRBD1 (5 bases). The CDR3 contains 13 residues. Germline loops: CDR1 GTSNPN, CDR2 SVGIG (reference sequence). The V and J ends lost 0 bases and 5 bases respectively, with 8 bases between them. The CDR3 nucleotides are TGTGCCTGGAGTGTCACGACAGACAATGAGCAGTTCTTC. Translating it yields CAWSVTTDNEQFF.

This chain links TRBV21-1 with TRBJ2-7; the D call in the table, TRBD2, was not verified against the DNA. TRBV21-1 represents a pseudogene. There are 13 residues in the CDR3. Written as DNA, the CDR3 is TGTGCCAGCAGCCCCGGGACTTCCTACGAGCAGTACGTC. It yields the protein CASSPGTSYEQYV.

V gene TRBV7-2 combines with J gene TRBJ2-1; D is uncertain. V was shortened by 1 base and J by 7 bases, with 8 bases between the two germline ends. Germline V gene data show CDR1 as SGHTA and CDR2 as FQGNSA. The CDR3 has 13 residues. This chain's CDR3 is CASSLVVWNEQFF. As DNA, the CDR3 is TGTGCCAGCAGCTTAGTAGTATGGAATGAGCAGTTCTTC.

The chain recombines TRBV4-1 with TRBJ2-2; 8 positions match TRBD1. The J segment lost 4 bases and the V segment lost 4 bases, leaving 8 bases of the junction unmatched. The germline V gene has CDR1 MGHRA and CDR2 YSYEKL. The CDR3 spans 16 residues. CDR3 coding DNA: TGCGCCAGCAGCCGGCAGGGGGCAGGTGGCACCGGGGAGCTGTTTTTT. It encodes CASSRQGAGGTGELFF.

The chain carries TRBV5-4 and TRBJ1-1, with 9 bases lining up with TRBD1. Germline V gives CDR1 SGHNT, CDR2 YYREEE (reference sequence). The CDR3 is made up of 15 amino acids. V gave up 4 bases and J gave up 4 bases; unmatched junction bases: 8. The CDR3, as DNA: TGTGCCAGCAGCCCCCGGACAGGGGATCGCACTGAAGCTTTCTTT. Its protein product is CASSPRTGDRTEAFF.

The chain combines TRBV5-8 with TRBJ1-1; tentatively, D is TRBD1 (5 bases). Germline V lookup: CDR1 SGHTS, CDR2 YDEGEE. The CDR3 is 13 residues long. The ends were cut back, 1 base at V and 4 bases at J, with 8 bases in the middle. The CDR3 nucleotides are TGTGCCAGCAGCTTGCCAGGGTCCACTGAAGCTTTCTTT. It specifies CASSLPGSTEAFF.

The chain has TRBV19 and TRBJ1-1, with a weak D call TRBD1 (5 bases). Looked up from germline, CDR1 is LNHDA and CDR2 is SQIVND (reference sequence). The CDR3 runs 13 residues. Between the trimmed V and J ends, which lost 5 bases and 4 bases, there was a span of 11 bases. The CDR3 coding sequence is TGTGCCAGTAGTCCGGGCGGGGGCACTGAAGCTTTCTTT. This sequence encodes CASSPGGGTEAFF. The variable domain in full, with the rest retrieved from reference TRBV19 and TRBJ1-1, is DGGITQSPKYLFRKEGQNVTLSCEQNLNHDAMYWYRQDPGQGLRLIYYSQIVNDFQKGDIAEGYSVSREKKESFPLTVTSAQKNPTAFYLCASSPGGGTEAFFGQGTRLTVV.

V is TRBV19 and J is TRBJ2-3; 11 bases match TRBD1. The CDR3 runs 18 residues. Looked up from germline, CDR1 is LNHDA and CDR2 is SQIVND (reference sequence). The J segment lost 0 bases and the V segment lost 3 bases, leaving 8 bases of the junction unmatched. The CDR3 region has the DNA TGTGCCAGTAGTATCTGGACAGGGGGCACTTCTAGCACAGATACGCAGTATTTT. Its translation is CASSIWTGGTSSTDTQYF.

CDR3 protein: CASSPAPGQGDSYGYTF. CDR3 in DNA: TGTGCCAGCAGCCCCGCCCCCGGACAGGGAGACAGCTATGGCTACACCTTC. V gene TRBV7-9 combines with J gene TRBJ1-2; 8 nucleotides match TRBD1. The junction had 15 bases not matched to a gene; V was cut back by 5 bases and J by 4 bases. The CDR3 runs to 17 residues. Germline V gene lookup returns CDR1 SEHNR and CDR2 FQNEAQ (reference sequence). Full variable domain (missing parts from reference TRBV7-9 and TRBJ1-2): DTGVSQNPRHKITKRGQNVTFRCDPISEHNRLYWYRQTLGQGPEFLTYFQNEAQLEKSRLLSDRFSAERPKGSFSTLEIQRTEQGDSAMYLCASSPAPGQGDSYGYTFGSGTRLTVV.

The chain recombines TRBV29-1 with TRBJ1-1; D is uncertain. CDR3 length: 14 amino acids. V lost 1 base and J 3 bases, leaving 12 bases between the germline ends. Looked up from germline, CDR1 is SQVTM and CDR2 is ANQGSEA. The CDR3 region is CSVEGPGGYTEAFF. In nucleotides, the CDR3 is TGCAGCGTTGAAGGTCCGGGAGGGTACACTGAAGCTTTCTTT.

The chain links TRBV27 to TRBJ1-1, with TRBD1 matching 9 bases. The CDR3 has 15 residues. Trimming cost V 3 bases and J 3 bases; bases outside gene matches: 5. Germline lookup yields CDR1 MNHEY and CDR2 SMNVEV (reference sequence). The CDR3 nucleotides are TGTGCCAGCAGTTTGGTTAACAGGGGGCACACTGAAGCTTTCTTT. It translates to CASSLVNRGHTEAFF.

V gene TRBV19 combines with J gene TRBJ2-2; no clear D gene. Germline values: CDR1 LNHDA, CDR2 SQIVND (reference sequence). V lost 3 bases and J lost 5, with 7 bases in between. The CDR3 runs 13 residues. The CDR3 nucleotides read TGTGCCAGTAGTATTCTGTTGACCGGGGAGCTGTTTTTT. Translation: CASSILLTGELFF.

The chain is built from TRBV7-2 and TRBJ2-5, with 11 bases that match TRBD2. With 6 bases clipped from V and 5 bases from J, the junction kept 5 bases outside the gene matches. Germline-derived CDR1 and CDR2 are SGHTA and FQGNSA. The CDR3 is made up of 14 amino acids. CDR3 nucleotides: TGTGCCAGCAGATCTAGCGGGGGGCGGGAGACCCAGTACTTC. Its translation is CASRSSGGRETQYF.

The chain recombines TRBV11-2 with TRBJ1-5; no definite D call. Trimming stripped 5 bases from V and 6 bases from J, with 17 bases between. The CDR3 consists of 15 residues. Germline values: CDR1 SGHAT, CDR2 FQNNGV. The chain's CDR3 is CASSPEGGYGQPQHF. CDR3 bases: TGTGCCAGCAGCCCCGAGGGCGGTTATGGTCAGCCCCAGCATTTT.